The 10 T cell receptor beta chains below all came from one sample that was sequenced in a study of T cell changes during pregnancy in multiple sclerosis. TCRdb's table, derived via immunoSEQ multiplex PCR, lists solely in-frame clones and lacks some. Of around 40,000 clones listed, roughly nine tenths were seen once; the top ten hold over 0.45%. The material was CD4+ T cells from peripheral blood mononuclear cells, obtained in the first trimester of pregnancy. These receptors were obtained from a female donor in good health, enrolled as a control in a pregnancy study.

The CDR3 here is CASSEAPVNTIYF. As DNA, the CDR3 is TGTGCCAGCAGTGAGGCCCCAGTCAACACCATATATTTT. The chain employs TRBV6-1 and TRBJ1-3; D remains ambiguous. In germline, CDR1 is MNHNS, CDR2 SASEGT. The CDR3 has 13 residues. V was clipped by 3 bases and J by 7 bases, with 10 bases between them.

The rearrangement links TRBV4-2 to TRBJ2-7; TRBD1 matches 9 bases. Germline V lookup: CDR1 LGHNA, CDR2 YNFKEQ. Trimming removed 4 bases from V and 7 bases from J; junction bases left unmatched: 11. The CDR3 is made up of 15 amino acids. The CDR3 protein is CASSPGQGFPGEQYF. DNA of the CDR3: TGTGCCAGCAGCCCGGGACAGGGCTTCCCGGGGGAGCAGTACTTC.

The chain carries TRBV6-5 and TRBJ2-3, with 10 bases aligning to TRBD1. Losses at the gene ends were 7 bases for V and 5 bases for J; bases not matched to a gene: 9. Germline V gene lookup returns CDR1 MNHEY and CDR2 SVGAGI. CDR3 length: 15 residues. The CDR3 protein is CASTQGQGWIDTQYF. The CDR3, as DNA: TGTGCCAGCACCCAGGGACAGGGGTGGATAGATACGCAGTATTTT.

V is TRBV6-1 and J is TRBJ2-5, with D maybe TRBD2 (5 bases). Germline V CDR1 and CDR2: MNHNS, SASEGT. Trimming took off 4 bases at V and 4 bases at J, with 16 bases between the two ends. The CDR3 loop spans 15 amino acids. The CDR3 sequence: CASSVGLVAGETQYF. CDR3 DNA: TGTGCCAGCAGTGTCGGTCTCGTGGCGGGAGAGACCCAGTACTTC.

This chain uses TRBV2 with TRBJ2-7; D is possibly TRBD2 (7 bases). V was clipped by 10 bases and J by 0 bases, with 16 bases between them. The germline CDR1 and CDR2 sequences are SNHLY and FYNNEI. This CDR3 spans 14 amino acids. CDR3 amino acids: CAKSKGGGSYEQYF. CDR3 nucleotide sequence: TGTGCCAAATCCAAGGGGGGGGGCTCCTACGAGCAGTACTTC.

J is TRBJ1-5 and V is TRBV6-5; D gene uncertain. Germline CDR1 and CDR2: MNHEY and SVGAGI. The CDR3 runs 13 residues. V lost 5 bases and J 4 bases, leaving 9 bases between the germline ends. The CDR3 sequence: CASSTVPNQPQHF. CDR3 nucleotide sequence: TGTGCCAGCAGTACGGTGCCGAATCAGCCCCAGCATTTT.

The J gene is TRBJ1-5, the V gene TRBV10-3; no definite D call. The CDR3 sequence is 15 residues long. Looked up from germline, CDR1 is ENHRY and CDR2 is SYGVKD. V was pared by 0 bases and J by 0 bases, with 6 bases between. CDR3 sequence (DNA): TGTGCCATCAGTGAGTCCAGCGATAGCAATCAGCCCCAGCATTTT. Residues: CAISESSDSNQPQHF.

V gene TRBV13 combines with J gene TRBJ2-5; 7 nucleotides agree with TRBD1. Germline CDR1 is PRHDT and CDR2 is FYEKMQ (reference sequence). The CDR3 covers 14 residues. Trimming at V came to 5 bases and at J to 0 bases, leaving 3 bases not matched to a gene. The CDR3 DNA is TGTGCCAGCAGCCAACAGGGGTACCAAGAGACCCAGTACTTC. Its translation: CASSQQGYQETQYF.

The chain has TRBV7-9 and TRBJ1-4; TRBD1 agrees at 9 bases. Germline trimming cut 4 bases from V and 6 bases from J; bases unmatched to any gene: 3. Germline V gene lookup returns CDR1 SEHNR and CDR2 FQNEAQ (reference sequence). The CDR3 consists of 14 residues. The DNA for the CDR3 is TGTGCCAGCAGCTCGGGACAGGGCTATGAAAAACTGTTTTTT. Protein sequence: CASSSGQGYEKLFF.

This rearrangement joins TRBV7-3 to TRBJ2-7, with 9 bases lining up with TRBD1. CDR3 size: 14 residues. Germline lookup yields CDR1 SGHTA and CDR2 FQGTGA. V was clipped by 5 bases and J by 1 base; unmatched bases: 3. Written as DNA, the CDR3 is TGTGCCAGCAGCCCAGACAGGGGGTCCTACGAGCAGTACTTC. Protein sequence: CASSPDRGSYEQYF.